These 25 T cell receptor beta chains share one sample of origin, sequenced in a study of blood T cell repertoires in COVID-19. TCRdb keeps only in-frame clones here, not all; method: immunoSEQ multiplex PCR. The sample lists about 29,000 clones; 80% were seen once. The sample was peripheral blood. These receptors came from a woman in her seventies with acute or convalescent COVID-19.

This clone is labeled as medium-sized. V gene TRBV7-2 combines with J gene TRBJ1-5, with D tentatively TRBD1 (5 bases). Trimming stripped 1 base from V and 8 bases from J, with 15 bases between. This CDR3 contains 15 residues. CDR1 is SGHTA, CDR2 FQGNSA, per germline. The CDR3: CASSLGGAGREPQHF. DNA of the CDR3: TGTGCCAGCAGCTTAGGTGGGGCAGGGCGAGAGCCCCAGCATTTT.

The J gene is TRBJ1-1, the V gene TRBV5-5; 9 nucleotides align to TRBD1. V trimming: 3 bases; J trimming: 1 base; junction bases outside the gene matches: 4. Per germline, CDR1 SGHKS and CDR2 YYEKEE (reference sequence). The CDR3 totals 15 residues. Written as DNA, the CDR3 is TGTGCCAGCAGCTCCGGACAGGGGCCGAACACTGAAGCTTTCTTT. It encodes CASSSGQGPNTEAFF.

This rearrangement joins TRBV4-3 to TRBJ2-2; 10 bases are shared with TRBD2. This CDR3 is 16 amino acids long. Germline lookup yields CDR1 LGHNA and CDR2 YSLEER. The V gene end was trimmed by 0 bases and the J gene end by 5 bases; junction bases not matched to a gene: 3. This CDR3 is CASSQDSGGWTGELFF. The CDR3 coding sequence is TGCGCCAGCAGCCAAGATAGCGGGGGGTGGACCGGGGAGCTGTTTTTT.

This sequence joins TRBV28 and TRBJ2-2; TRBD1 matches 8 bases. The germline V gene encodes CDR1 MDHEN and CDR2 SYDVKM. With 7 bases clipped from V and 4 bases from J, the junction kept 5 bases outside the gene matches. CDR3 length equals 14 residues. In DNA, the CDR3 is TGTGCCAGCAACCTACAGGGGGGCACCGGGGAGCTGTTTTTT. Amino acids: CASNLQGGTGELFF. The entire variable domain, with the rest obtained from reference TRBV28 and TRBJ2-2, is as follows: DVKVTQSSRYLVKRTGEKVFLECVQDMDHENMFWYRQDPGLGLRLIYFSYDVKMKEKGDIPEGYSVSREKKERFSLILESASTNQTSMYLCASNLQGGTGELFFGEGSRLTVL.

The chain uses TRBV7-9 and TRBJ2-5; weak D call: TRBD2 (6 bases). The V gene's germline CDR1 is SEHNR and CDR2 FQNEAQ (reference sequence). The CDR3 has 16 residues. Trimming shortened V by 6 bases and J by 0 bases, and 17 bases separated the two germline ends. The CDR3 DNA follows: TGTGCCAGCAGTTCGGTTGGACGGGGGTACCAAGAGACCCAGTACTTC. Its translation is CASSSVGRGYQETQYF.

This clone occurred a few times. The chain combines TRBV6-5 with TRBJ1-1; D is unresolved. CDR1 and CDR2 from the germline V gene are MNHEY and SVGAGI. The V end was cut by 2 bases, the J end by 1 base, with 11 bases between. The CDR3 sequence is 15 residues long. The CDR3 here is CASSYPGMRNTEAFF. DNA for the CDR3: TGTGCCAGCAGTTACCCCGGGATGAGGAACACTGAAGCTTTCTTT.

The table lists this clone with a few counts. V usage is TRBV28 and J usage is TRBJ1-5, with 8 bases aligning to TRBD1. The V gene's germline CDR1 is MDHEN and CDR2 SYDVKM. Trimming at V came to 7 bases and at J to 4 bases, leaving 6 bases not matched to a gene. The CDR3 covers 14 residues. This CDR3 is CASTGQGINQPQHF. CDR3 bases: TGTGCCAGCACTGGACAGGGTATTAATCAGCCCCAGCATTTT.

This CDR3 reads CASHILSNQPQHF. In DNA, the CDR3 is TGTGCCAGCCACATCCTTAGCAATCAGCCCCAGCATTTT. The chain couples TRBV2 to TRBJ1-5; the D is unclear. This CDR3 contains 13 residues. V was pared by 8 bases and J by 0 bases, with 8 bases between. CDR1 SNHLY and CDR2 FYNNEI come from the germline V gene.

The rearrangement joins TRBV9 to TRBJ1-1; no clear D gene. The ends were cut back, 4 bases at V and 1 base at J, with 8 bases in the middle. CDR1 is SGDLS, CDR2 YYNGEE, per germline. This CDR3 is built from 13 residues. CDR3 region: CASSLPGNTEAFF. The CDR3 DNA reads TGTGCCAGCAGCCTCCCGGGGAACACTGAAGCTTTCTTT.

The chain has TRBV5-1 and TRBJ1-3; D remains ambiguous. V lost 0 bases, J lost 3 bases, and 13 bases lay in between. Per germline, CDR1 SGHRS and CDR2 YFSETQ. The CDR3 is made up of 16 amino acids. CDR3 in DNA: TGCGCCAGCAGCTTGGCCAACAGAGTGGGTGGAAACACCATATATTTT. Protein sequence: CASSLANRVGGNTIYF.

V is TRBV25-1 and J is TRBJ2-3; D is ambiguous. Per the germline V gene, CDR1 is MGHDK and CDR2 is SYGVNS. The V gene lost 3 bases and the J gene lost 5 bases, with 6 bases spanning the gap. The CDR3 is made up of 12 amino acids. This chain's CDR3 is CASSESRDTQYF. The CDR3 DNA is TGTGCCAGCAGTGAGAGTCGAGATACGCAGTATTTT.

The gene calls are TRBV27 and TRBJ1-2; 8 bases map to TRBD1. The CDR3 spans 15 residues. Germline V gives CDR1 MNHEY, CDR2 SMNVEV (reference sequence). J was trimmed by 8 bases and V by 5 bases; bases with no gene match: 13. This CDR3 is CASSPSDRVKGGYTF. The DNA of the CDR3 is TGTGCCAGCAGTCCGTCGGACAGGGTTAAGGGAGGCTACACCTTC.

V usage is TRBV27 and J usage is TRBJ1-1; no clear D. The CDR3 loop spans 13 amino acids. In germline, CDR1 is MNHEY, CDR2 SMNVEV (reference sequence). The V gene lost 2 bases and the J gene lost 2 bases, with 6 bases spanning the gap. The CDR3 loop reads CASSLQVNTEAFF. The CDR3 DNA reads TGTGCCAGCAGTTTACAGGTTAACACTGAAGCTTTCTTT.

V usage is TRBV5-6 and J usage is TRBJ1-3; TRBD1 agrees at 7 bases. V dropped 1 base and J dropped 1; count of bases not matched to a gene: 8. Germline-derived CDR1 and CDR2 are SGHDT and YYEEEE. The CDR3 runs 17 residues. CDR3 region: CASSLIIDRASGNTIYF. The CDR3 DNA reads TGTGCCAGCAGCTTGATTATTGACAGGGCTTCTGGAAACACCATATATTTT.

J is TRBJ1-3 and V is TRBV28; D is undetermined. The ends were cut back, 5 bases at V and 0 bases at J, with 11 bases in the middle. The CDR3 spans 15 residues. In germline, CDR1 is MDHEN, CDR2 SYDVKM. The CDR3 DNA reads as TGTGCCAGCAGTACTCCGCAGGACTCTGGAAACACCATATATTTT. Translation gives CASSTPQDSGNTIYF.

This chain joins TRBV7-9 and TRBJ1-1, with D unresolved. The CDR3 is made up of 14 amino acids. CDR1 is SEHNR, CDR2 FQNEAQ, per germline (reference sequence). V lost 5 bases to trimming and J lost 1 base, with 11 bases between them. CDR3 bases: TGTGCCAGCAGCAGAGAGGAGGGGAACACTGAAGCTTTCTTT. Translating it yields CASSREEGNTEAFF.

The chain is built from TRBV28 and TRBJ2-4; a weak D match, TRBD1 (6 bases). This CDR3 is 16 amino acids long. Trimming removed 7 bases from V and 6 bases from J, with 22 bases in between. Germline lookup yields CDR1 MDHEN and CDR2 SYDVKM. CDR3 sequence: CASKAGTRKIPNIQYF. The DNA for the CDR3 is TGTGCCAGCAAAGCCGGGACAAGGAAGATCCCAAACATTCAGTACTTC.

This clone was counted only a few times. The rearrangement uses TRBV3-1 (or the pseudogene TRBV3-2) and TRBJ2-3; no clear D gene. The CDR3 sequence is 14 residues long. The V and J ends lost 0 bases and 6 bases respectively, with 10 bases between them. Germline V gene lookup returns CDR1 LGHDT and CDR2 YNNKEL (reference sequence). This chain's CDR3 is CASSQENRGDTQYF. The CDR3 nucleotides read TGTGCCAGCAGCCAAGAGAACCGAGGCGATACGCAGTATTTT.

The chain joins TRBV24-1 to TRBJ2-2; possibly TRBD1 for D (5 bases). The CDR3 is 13 residues long. Per the germline V gene, CDR1 is KGHDR and CDR2 is SFDVKD. Trimming pared 7 bases from V and 2 bases from J, leaving 7 bases between. CDR3 protein: CATRDTNTGELFF. The CDR3 bases are TGTGCCACCAGGGACACCAACACCGGGGAGCTGTTTTTT.

This sequence joins TRBV9 and TRBJ2-5; D possibly corresponds to TRBD2 (7 bases). With 0 bases removed from V and 5 bases from J, the gap between germline ends came to 11 bases. The CDR3 length is 14 residues. Germline CDR1 SGDLS, CDR2 YYNGEE. This chain's CDR3 is CASSVAGGGETQYF. CDR3 DNA sequence: TGTGCCAGCAGCGTAGCGGGGGGCGGTGAGACCCAGTACTTC.

This clone was detected only once. The chain employs TRBV28 and TRBJ2-7, with 10 positions matching TRBD2. Unmatched junction bases numbered 4, after V lost 3 bases and J lost 2 bases. Germline loops: CDR1 MDHEN, CDR2 SYDVKM. The CDR3 loop spans 15 amino acids. CDR3 nucleotides: TGTGCCAGCAGTTTTAAGCGGGAGGGCCCCTACGAGCAGTACTTC. It translates to CASSFKREGPYEQYF.

Turning to this clone: Other nucleotide sequences from this sample produce the same CDR3. The J gene is TRBJ1-2, the V gene TRBV28; D unresolved. The CDR3 sequence is 11 residues long. V was trimmed by 4 bases and J by 3 bases, leaving 3 bases between them. Germline lookup yields CDR1 MDHEN and CDR2 SYDVKM. As DNA, the CDR3 is TGTGCCAGCAGTTCGTACTATGGCTACACCTTC. It yields the protein CASSSYYGYTF.

V usage is TRBV4-2 and J usage is TRBJ2-3; D unresolved. Trimming took 0 bases from V and 5 from J, leaving 3 bases between them. Germline CDR1 reads LGHNA; CDR2 reads YNFKEQ. There are 12 residues in the CDR3. The CDR3 coding sequence is TGTGCCAGCAGCCAAGATAAAGATACGCAGTATTTT. The encoded protein is CASSQDKDTQYF.

The chain links TRBV28 to TRBJ1-6; D not certain. The CDR3 runs 18 residues. V was clipped by 7 bases and J by 7 bases, with 26 bases between them. The germline V gene has CDR1 MDHEN and CDR2 SYDVKM. The CDR3 loop reads CASTPTGWGGSGNSPLHF. The CDR3 nucleotides are TGTGCCAGCACCCCCACTGGGTGGGGAGGGTCGGGGAATTCACCCCTCCACTTT.

This chain connects TRBV9 to TRBJ2-2, with 10 bases identical to TRBD1. Germline CDR1 and CDR2: SGDLS and YYNGEE. Germline trimming cut 0 bases from V and 2 bases from J; bases unmatched to any gene: 4. The CDR3 spans 17 residues. Written as DNA, the CDR3 is TGTGCCAGCAGCGTAGGCCGGGACAGGGGAAACACCGGGGAGCTGTTTTTT. Translated: CASSVGRDRGNTGELFF.